The clone carrying this T cell receptor (beta chain) was found once. These data originate in a study of blood T cell repertoires in COVID-19. Whole-study context: Specimens from acute and convalescent COVID-19 originated in the United States, Italy and Spain. The cDNA or gDNA used as material had been derived from T cells, B-cell-depleted T cells, or PBMCs.

Germline CDR1 KGHSH, CDR2 LQKENI. Trimming took 8 bases from V and 0 from J; bases not matched to a gene: 10. This CDR3 contains 16 residues. Authors' processing steps: Estimates of nucleated cell counts were drawn from the amplification of reference gene primers. Assay used: immunoSEQ multiplex PCR; TCRdb lists only in-frame clones, some missing. V and J calls and clone size are copied from that table; D and trimming were computed from the DNA. The sample contains some 260,000 clones, around nine tenths of which appear only once. This clonotype was obtained from a man in his late teens or twenties with active or convalescent COVID-19. V usage is TRBV18 and J usage is TRBJ2-1; the match to TRBD2 covers 7 bases. Specimen: peripheral blood. The CDR3 loop reads CASRTSDWSSYNEQFF. The CDR3 nucleotides read TGTGCCAGCCGTACTAGCGACTGGAGCTCCTACAATGAGCAGTTCTTC.